What follows describes a single TCR beta chain. No antigen is known for it. The data are from a study of Ad26.COV2.S vaccination and SARS-CoV-2 variants. Study information: The trial was COV1001 and the donor's arm was Ad26.COV2.S. Participants got Ad26.COV2.S intramuscularly, once or twice 56 days apart.

Regarding the study as a whole: Measurement of non-spike TCR breadth gave similar results in vaccine and placebo recipients.

The V gene lost 5 bases and the J gene lost 8 bases, with 7 bases spanning the gap. Per germline, CDR1 MGHDK and CDR2 SYGVNS. CDR3 length equals 11 residues. Specified treatment: roughly 18 received Ad26.COV2.S at low or high dose, single or two shots; roughly five received placebo; per-sample allocation not given. Sampling occurred on day 63 after the first vaccine or placebo injection. An Ad26 vector expressing Wuhan-strain SARS-CoV-2 spike served as the vaccine. The protocol was immunoSEQ multiplex PCR, while the TCRdb copy is restricted to in-frame clones and leaves out a portion. The sample contains about 400,000 clones, around 89% of which appear only once.

The sequence came from a person between 18 and 60 years old who received the Ad26.COV2.S COVID-19 vaccine or a placebo. Sequencing used peripheral blood, obtained in a trial of Ad26.COV2.S vaccine versus placebo. The chain joins TRBV25-1 to TRBJ2-1; D unresolved. This chain's CDR3 is CASSQIDEQFF. As DNA, the CDR3 is TGTGCCAGCAGTCAAATCGATGAGCAGTTCTTC.